The T cell receptor beta chain under discussion was sequenced for a study of blood T cell repertoires in COVID-19. The germline V gene encodes CDR1 SQVTM and CDR2 ANQGSEA. The CDR3 extends over 13 amino acids. V trimming: 7 bases; J trimming: 1 base; junction bases outside the gene matches: 5. The method was immunoSEQ multiplex PCR; TCRdb's version includes in-frame clones alone and lacks a portion of them. The top ten hold roughly 15% of the sample, which has 150,000 to 200,000 clones, 80% to 90% seen once. Sequencing used peripheral blood. This chain uses TRBV29-1 with TRBJ1-1; TRBD1 matches 8 bases. This clonotype was sampled from a woman in her 70s with COVID-19, enrolled during active disease. CDR3 in DNA: TGCAGCGCGTACGACAGGGGGAACACTGAAGCTTTCTTT. Its protein product is CSAYDRGNTEAFF.